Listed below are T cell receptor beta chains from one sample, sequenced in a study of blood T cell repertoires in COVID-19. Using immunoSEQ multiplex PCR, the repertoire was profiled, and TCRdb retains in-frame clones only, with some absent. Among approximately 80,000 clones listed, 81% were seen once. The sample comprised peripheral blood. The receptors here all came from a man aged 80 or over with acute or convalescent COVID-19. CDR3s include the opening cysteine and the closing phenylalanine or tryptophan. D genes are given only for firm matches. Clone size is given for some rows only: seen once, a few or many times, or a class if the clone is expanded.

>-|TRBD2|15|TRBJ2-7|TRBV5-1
TGCGCCAGCAGCTTGTGGACTAGCGGGAACTACGAGCAGTACTTC
CASSLWTSGNYEQYF
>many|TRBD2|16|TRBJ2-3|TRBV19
TGTGCCAGTAGTATCCCAGGACTAGCGGGCACAGATACGCAGTATTTT
CASSIPGLAGTDTQYF
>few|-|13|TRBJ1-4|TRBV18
TGTGCCAGCTCACCACGGAGGGAGGAAAAACTGTTTTTT
CASSPRREEKLFF
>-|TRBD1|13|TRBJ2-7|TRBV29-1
TGCAGCGTCTCATCCGGGACAGGTAACGAGCAGTACTTC
CSVSSGTGNEQYF
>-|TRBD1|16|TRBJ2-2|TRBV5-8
TGTGCCAGCAGCCGAGGACAGGCGACGAACACCGGGGAGCTGTTTTTT
CASSRGQATNTGELFF
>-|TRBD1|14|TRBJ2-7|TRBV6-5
TGTGCCAGCAGGCGGACAGGGAGCTCCTACGAGCAGTACTTC
CASRRTGSSYEQYF
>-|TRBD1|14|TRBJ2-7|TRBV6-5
TGTGCCAGCAGGGGGACAGGGAAGTCCTACGAGCAGTACTTC
CASRGTGKSYEQYF
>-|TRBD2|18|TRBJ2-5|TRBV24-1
TGTGCCACCAGTCCCGGGGGCGGGAGGGCCCGTCCACGAGAGACCCAGTACTTC
CATSPGGGRARPRETQYF
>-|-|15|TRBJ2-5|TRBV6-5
TGTGCCAGCAGAACCAGGGCGCGAGGCATGCAGACCCAGTACTTC
CASRTRARGMQTQYF
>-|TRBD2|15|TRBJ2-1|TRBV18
TGTGCCAGCTCACCTGCTAGCGGGAGGGCTGCTGAGCAGTTCTTC
CASSPASGRAAEQFF
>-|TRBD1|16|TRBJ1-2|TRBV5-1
TGCGCCAGCACCTCCCAGCCTGAGTCAGGGGGCCATGGCTACACCTTC
CASTSQPESGGHGYTF
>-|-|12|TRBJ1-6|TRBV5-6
TGTGCCAGCAGCGGCCGGGGTTCACCCCTCCACTTT
CASSGRGSPLHF
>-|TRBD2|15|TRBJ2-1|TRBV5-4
TGTGCCAGCAGCTGGACTAGCGGGAGGAACAATGAGCAGTTCTTC
CASSWTSGRNNEQFF